Shown below are 13 T cell receptor delta chains from a single sample sequenced in a study of Vδ1+ human thymocytes. Study conclusions and caveats: Thymic TRG and TRD repertoires appeared highly polyclonal.

The template was reverse-transcribed extracted RNA. CDR3 amplicons came from multiplex PCR with pooled V-gene forward and constant-region reverse primers. TCRdb applied CATT to the multiplex PCR reads for clone calling. The sample has over 65,000 delta-chain clones, 30% to 45% seen once. For these receptors, no antigen is known. Sequencing was done on a sample of Vdelta1+ gamma-delta thymocytes from the thymus. Subset given: FACS-sorted CD3+ TCRalphabeta- TCRVdelta1+ TCRVdelta2- thymocytes. The source is a boy younger than two who had congenital heart surgery.

The chain has TRDV1 and TRDJ1; TRDD2 aligns across 9 bases. The CDR3 runs 26 residues. In germline, CDR1 is TSWWSYY, CDR2 QGS. Trimming removed 2 bases from V and 0 bases from J; junction bases left unmatched: 34. In DNA form, the CDR3 reads TGTGCTCTTGGGGAATGGTCTGGGGTTCCTTCCTACGACTGGGGACCCTTTTTCGATTACACCGATAAACTCATCTTT. Protein product: CALGEWSGVPSYDWGPFFDYTDKLIF.

The chain couples TRDV1 to TRDJ1; D may be TRDD3 (6 bases). Germline-derived CDR1 and CDR2 are TSWWSYY and QGS. Trimming took 5 bases from V and 2 from J, leaving 24 bases between them. This CDR3 region has 18 residues. CDR3 region: CALGIAPPRLGSTDKLIF. The CDR3 DNA sequence: TGTGCTCTTGGGATAGCCCCCCCCCGCCTGGGGAGTACCGATAAACTCATCTTT.

This clone has only a few counts. The rearrangement uses TRDV1 and TRDJ1, with 11 bases fitting TRDD3. The germline gives CDR1 TSWWSYY, CDR2 QGS. This CDR3 is built from 27 residues. Trimming cost V 1 base and J 0 bases; bases outside gene matches: 34. The DNA of the CDR3 is TGTGCTCTTGGGGAACCGCCCCCGGCCTTCCCTATCGAATTCCACTGGGGGATATTTGGGTACACCGATAAACTCATCTTT. Translation gives CALGEPPPAFPIEFHWGIFGYTDKLIF.

This clone was counted a few times. This chain links TRDV1 with TRDJ1; 9 bases align to TRDD3. This CDR3 has 20 amino acids. Germline CDR1 and CDR2: TSWWSYY and QGS. V gave up 4 bases and J gave up 0 bases; unmatched junction bases: 18. The CDR3 reads CALGVYGGVLGERYTDKLIF. The DNA for the CDR3 is TGTGCTCTTGGGGTCTACGGTGGAGTACTGGGGGAAAGGTACACCGATAAACTCATCTTT.

This chain links TRDV1 with TRDJ1; 8 nucleotides agree with TRDD3. CDR1 is TSWWSYY, CDR2 QGS, per germline. The trim removed 5 bases at V and 1 base at J, leaving 12 bases unmatched. This CDR3 region has 17 residues. This CDR3 is CALGLPLTGGCTDKLIF. The CDR3, as DNA: TGTGCTCTTGGGCTGCCCCTCACTGGGGGTTGCACCGATAAACTCATCTTT.

The chain recombines TRDV1 with TRDJ1; 11 nucleotides agree with TRDD3. The CDR3 contains 19 residues. Germline V gives CDR1 TSWWSYY, CDR2 QGS. V was pared by 2 bases and J by 0 bases, with 11 bases of the junction left unmatched. CDR3 region: CALGEIPRWGIRYTDKLIF. Here the CDR3 DNA reads TGTGCTCTTGGGGAAATTCCGCGGTGGGGGATACGGTACACCGATAAACTCATCTTT.

The chain couples TRDV1 to TRDJ1; D gene uncertain. The CDR3 consists of 15 residues. Germline V gives CDR1 TSWWSYY, CDR2 QGS. Trimming removed 2 bases at V and 2 bases at J, with 12 bases between. CDR3: CALGECRWETDKLIF. The CDR3 DNA is TGTGCTCTTGGGGAATGTAGGTGGGAGACCGATAAACTCATCTTT.

The chain is built from TRDV1 and TRDJ1; TRDD3 matches 12 bases. The germline gives CDR1 TSWWSYY, CDR2 QGS. The CDR3 consists of 19 residues. Unmatched junction bases numbered 11, after V lost 2 bases and J lost 1 base. The CDR3 bases are TGTGCTCTTGGGGAATGGGACGTACTGGGGGATACTCGCACCGATAAACTCATCTTT. Protein product: CALGEWDVLGDTRTDKLIF.

Comment on this clone: One end of the junction does not line up with germline, which may come from a read error. This CDR3 is also generated by other DNA sequences in the sample. The chain couples TRDV1 to TRDJ1; D is possibly TRDD3 (6 bases). The CDR3 totals 22 residues. The germline gives CDR1 TSWWSYY, CDR2 QGS. This chain's CDR3 is CALGNIRILQGDLCLYTDKLIF. DNA of the CDR3: TGTGCTCTTGGGAACATACGGATCCTCCAGGGGGACTTATGTCTGTACACCGATAAGCTCATCTTT.

The chain joins TRDV1 to TRDJ1, with D perhaps matching TRDD2 or TRDD3 (6 bases each). The CDR3 has 16 amino acids. Trimming removed 0 bases from V and 7 bases from J, with 18 bases in between. The germline gives CDR1 TSWWSYY, CDR2 QGS. In DNA, the CDR3 is TGTGCTCTTGGGGAACTTGTTCCTAGGTACTGGGTTAAACTCATCTTT. This translates into CALGELVPRYWVKLIF.

The chain recombines TRDV1 with TRDJ1; 12 nucleotides match TRDD3. V trimming: 2 bases; J trimming: 0 bases; junction bases outside the gene matches: 19. The CDR3 has 22 amino acids. Germline values: CDR1 TSWWSYY, CDR2 QGS. Written as DNA, the CDR3 is TGTGCTCTTGGGGAATTACCTTCCCGCTGGGGGATACGTGGCCAAAACACCGATAAACTCATCTTT. It yields the protein CALGELPSRWGIRGQNTDKLIF.

The chain combines TRDV1 with TRDJ1; 8 bases agree with TRDD3. The V gene's germline CDR1 is TSWWSYY and CDR2 QGS. This CDR3 region has 20 residues. The ends lost 2 bases at V and 7 bases at J; junction bases unmatched: 24. CDR3 in DNA: TGTGCTCTTGGGGAAGCCTCCCCACCTCTACTGGGGGTTCTATGGGGTAAACTCATCTTT. Its translation is CALGEASPPLLGVLWGKLIF.

This sequence joins TRDV1 and TRDJ1, with TRDD3 matching 13 bases. The V gene end was trimmed by 1 base and the J gene end by 1 base; junction bases not matched to a gene: 27. The CDR3 spans 25 residues. Germline V gene data show CDR1 as TSWWSYY and CDR2 as QGS. In DNA form, the CDR3 reads TGTGCTCTTGGGGAACGGGCGGGATTCCTACCCTACACATACTGGGGGATACGAGGCACCGATAAACTCATCTTT. It translates to CALGERAGFLPYTYWGIRGTDKLIF.